The rows below give T cell receptor beta chains drawn from one sample of a study of Ad26.COV2.S vaccination and SARS-CoV-2 variants. Using immunoSEQ multiplex PCR, the repertoire was profiled, and TCRdb retains in-frame clones only, with some absent. The data show 450,000 to 550,000 clones, nearly 90% seen once. The source material was peripheral blood, sampled in a trial of Ad26.COV2.S vaccine versus placebo. These receptor sequences come from a person between 18 and 60 years old who received the Ad26.COV2.S COVID-19 vaccine or a placebo. CDR3s include the opening cysteine and the closing phenylalanine or tryptophan. Fields, in order: V gene, clone size, D gene, J gene, CDR3 protein, CDR3 DNA. D genes are given only for firm matches. A clone size is listed for some rows: how often the clone was seen (once, few, many), or a class if it is expanded.

V: TRBV28
size: -
D: -
J: TRBJ1-1
CDR3: CASSRSLAMAFF
DNA: TGTGCCAGCAGTCGAAGCCTGGCAATGGCTTTCTTT

V: TRBV20-1
size: -
D: TRBD2
J: TRBJ2-4
CDR3: CSASRGLAYIQYF
DNA: TGCAGTGCTAGTAGGGGACTAGCATACATTCAGTACTTC

V: TRBV6-2/TRBV6-3
size: few
D: TRBD1
J: TRBJ1-2
CDR3: CASSYGQGHVGYTF
DNA: TGTGCCAGCAGTTACGGACAGGGTCACGTTGGCTACACCTTC

V: TRBV11-2
size: -
D: TRBD2
J: TRBJ2-5
CDR3: CATRKGVAGVETQYF
DNA: TGTGCCACCAGAAAGGGGGTAGCGGGAGTAGAGACCCAGTACTTC

V: TRBV5-1
size: -
D: -
J: TRBJ1-4
CDR3: CASSPNAGELYEKLFF
DNA: TGCGCCAGCAGCCCGAACGCGGGGGAGTTATATGAAAAACTGTTTTTT

V: TRBV28
size: -
D: TRBD1
J: TRBJ1-2
CDR3: CASSLLGTGVGYTF
DNA: TGTGCCAGCAGTTTATTAGGTACAGGGGTTGGCTACACCTTC

V: TRBV5-5
size: -
D: -
J: TRBJ2-1
CDR3: CASSLPYNEQFF
DNA: TGTGCCAGCAGCTTACCTTACAATGAGCAGTTCTTC

V: TRBV5-1
size: -
D: -
J: TRBJ1-2
CDR3: CASSFLGEGGGYTF
DNA: TGCGCCAGCAGCTTCCTTGGGGAAGGGGGAGGCTACACCTTC

V: TRBV6-5
size: once
D: -
J: TRBJ1-1
CDR3: CASIQFGRAEAFF
DNA: TGTGCCAGCATCCAATTCGGGAGGGCTGAAGCTTTCTTT

V: TRBV24-1
size: -
D: -
J: TRBJ1-2
CDR3: CATSDSGQVYGYTF
DNA: TGTGCCACCAGTGATTCCGGACAAGTATACGGCTACACCTTC

V: TRBV5-1
size: -
D: -
J: TRBJ2-1
CDR3: CASSLFPILSSYNEQFF
DNA: TGCGCCAGCAGCTTGTTTCCGATATTGAGCTCCTACAATGAGCAGTTCTTC

V: TRBV30
size: -
D: TRBD2
J: TRBJ2-1
CDR3: CAWSARWGGQFF
DNA: TGTGCCTGGAGTGCCAGGTGGGGGGGACAGTTCTTC

V: TRBV7-9
size: -
D: TRBD1
J: TRBJ2-7
CDR3: CASSRSRQGAFEQYF
DNA: TGTGCCAGCAGCCGTTCCCGACAGGGGGCGTTCGAGCAGTACTTC

V: TRBV7-2
size: once
D: -
J: TRBJ1-4
CDR3: CASSQGRATNEKLFF
DNA: TGTGCCAGCAGTCAAGGCCGAGCAACTAATGAAAAACTGTTTTTT

V: TRBV14
size: -
D: TRBD1
J: TRBJ2-5
CDR3: CASSPLRGRGETQYF
DNA: TGTGCCAGCAGCCCCCTCAGGGGGCGAGGGGAGACCCAGTACTTC

V: TRBV28
size: -
D: TRBD2
J: TRBJ2-3
CDR3: CASSFSGPAGTDTQYF
DNA: TGTGCCAGCAGTTTTAGCGGGCCGGCCGGGACAGATACGCAGTATTTT

V: TRBV4-3
size: -
D: -
J: TRBJ1-1
CDR3: CASSQDEGWNTEAFF
DNA: TGCGCCAGCAGTCAAGACGAAGGGTGGAACACTGAAGCTTTCTTT

V: TRBV11-2
size: -
D: TRBD1
J: TRBJ2-3
CDR3: CASSLMVTGAGDTQYF
DNA: TGTGCCAGCAGCTTAATGGTGACAGGGGCAGGAGATACGCAGTATTTT

V: TRBV13
size: -
D: TRBD1
J: TRBJ1-2
CDR3: CASSFWDRVKGYTF
DNA: TGTGCCAGCAGCTTCTGGGACAGGGTAAAGGGCTACACCTTC

V: TRBV11-3
size: -
D: -
J: TRBJ2-5
CDR3: CASSLVWRVNQETQYF
DNA: TGTGCCAGCAGCTTAGTGTGGCGGGTAAACCAAGAGACCCAGTACTTC

V: TRBV7-2
size: -
D: -
J: TRBJ2-2
CDR3: CASSLQGGLTGELFF
DNA: TGTGCCAGCAGCTTGCAGGGTGGGCTCACCGGGGAGCTGTTTTTT

V: TRBV5-1
size: few
D: -
J: TRBJ2-7
CDR3: CASSLGTDYKEQYF
DNA: TGCGCCAGCAGCTTGGGGACCGATTATAAGGAGCAGTACTTC

V: TRBV5-5
size: -
D: -
J: TRBJ1-3
CDR3: CASSSSGGNTIYF
DNA: TGTGCCAGCAGTTCGTCGGGTGGAAACACCATATATTTT

V: TRBV20-1
size: -
D: -
J: TRBJ2-3
CDR3: CSPSTDTQYF
DNA: TGCAGCCCGTCCACAGATACGCAGTATTTT

V: TRBV7-9
size: -
D: -
J: TRBJ2-3
CDR3: CASVGSGTDTQYF
DNA: TGTGCCAGCGTCGGGAGCGGCACAGATACGCAGTATTTT

V: TRBV27
size: -
D: -
J: TRBJ1-6
CDR3: CASKNNSPLHF
DNA: TGTGCCAGCAAAAATAATTCACCCCTCCACTTT

V: TRBV7-9
size: -
D: TRBD1
J: TRBJ1-2
CDR3: CASRSDREVSYGYTF
DNA: TGTGCCAGCAGGTCAGACAGGGAAGTCAGCTATGGCTACACCTTC

V: TRBV3-1/TRBV3-2
size: -
D: -
J: TRBJ1-1
CDR3: CASSQVLNTEAFF
DNA: TGTGCCAGCAGCCAAGTTCTAAACACTGAAGCTTTCTTT

V: TRBV7-3
size: -
D: -
J: TRBJ2-3
CDR3: CASSLTGDPDTQYF
DNA: TGTGCCAGCAGCTTAACGGGGGATCCAGATACGCAGTATTTT

V: TRBV11-3
size: -
D: TRBD1
J: TRBJ2-5
CDR3: CASSTLFFSGDRVLETQYF
DNA: TGTGCCAGCAGCACCCTATTCTTCAGTGGGGACAGGGTCCTAGAGACCCAGTACTTC

V: TRBV18
size: -
D: TRBD2
J: TRBJ2-1
CDR3: CASSPWVSSGGIAGGKDNEQFF
DNA: TGTGCCAGCTCACCTTGGGTGAGTAGCGGCGGAATAGCGGGAGGTAAAGACAATGAGCAGTTCTTC

V: TRBV4-3
size: once
D: -
J: TRBJ2-6
CDR3: CASSQYPGMSSGANVLTF
DNA: TGCGCCAGCAGCCAATATCCAGGGATGAGCTCTGGGGCCAACGTCCTGACTTTC

V: TRBV19
size: -
D: -
J: TRBJ1-6
CDR3: CASGRPQRSSYNSPLHF
DNA: TGTGCCAGTGGCAGACCCCAGAGAAGCTCCTATAATTCACCCCTCCACTTT

V: TRBV4-2
size: -
D: -
J: TRBJ2-1
CDR3: CASSQGWDDAEEQFF
DNA: TGTGCCAGCAGCCAAGGGTGGGACGACGCCGAAGAGCAGTTCTTC

V: TRBV5-1
size: -
D: -
J: TRBJ2-3
CDR3: CASGTSPSTDTQYF
DNA: TGCGCCAGCGGAACTAGTCCCAGCACAGATACGCAGTATTTT

V: TRBV5-1
size: -
D: -
J: TRBJ1-4
CDR3: CASSLSAATNEKLFF
DNA: TGCGCCAGCAGCTTGTCCGCCGCAACTAATGAAAAACTGTTTTTT

V: TRBV27
size: few
D: TRBD2
J: TRBJ2-1
CDR3: CASSLYWGGDEQFF
DNA: TGTGCCAGCAGTTTATATTGGGGAGGGGATGAGCAGTTCTTC

V: TRBV13
size: -
D: -
J: TRBJ2-1
CDR3: CASSLELQAAYNEQFF
DNA: TGTGCCAGCAGCTTAGAGTTACAGGCTGCCTACAATGAGCAGTTCTTC

V: TRBV30
size: -
D: TRBD2
J: TRBJ2-5
CDR3: CAWTLAGSGTQYF
DNA: TGTGCCTGGACACTAGCGGGGTCGGGGACCCAGTACTTC

V: TRBV29-1
size: -
D: TRBD1
J: TRBJ1-3
CDR3: CSVDPTGAGNTIYF
DNA: TGCAGCGTTGACCCTACAGGGGCCGGAAACACCATATATTTT

V: TRBV6-6
size: -
D: TRBD1
J: TRBJ1-5
CDR3: CASSDRVGNQPQHF
DNA: TGTGCCAGCTCGGACAGGGTGGGCAATCAGCCCCAGCATTTT

V: TRBV5-1
size: -
D: -
J: TRBJ1-2
CDR3: CASSLETSNYGYTF
DNA: TGCGCCAGCAGCTTGGAGACTTCTAACTATGGCTACACCTTC

V: TRBV29-1
size: -
D: -
J: TRBJ2-4
CDR3: CSVGMARIQYF
DNA: TGCAGCGTTGGTATGGCTAGGATTCAGTACTTC

V: TRBV5-4
size: -
D: -
J: TRBJ2-3
CDR3: CASSFSGGTDTQYF
DNA: TGTGCCAGCAGCTTCTCAGGGGGGACAGATACGCAGTATTTT

V: TRBV3-1/TRBV3-2
size: -
D: -
J: TRBJ2-5
CDR3: CASSQDLETQYF
DNA: TGTGCCAGCAGCCAAGATTTGGAGACCCAGTACTTC

V: TRBV7-2
size: -
D: TRBD2
J: TRBJ2-2
CDR3: CASTRGVTGELFF
DNA: TGTGCCAGCACCCGGGGGGTCACCGGGGAGCTGTTTTTT

V: TRBV7-8
size: -
D: -
J: TRBJ2-3
CDR3: CASSPRRTGVNTQYF
DNA: TGTGCCAGCAGTCCAAGACGGACCGGCGTAAATACGCAGTATTTT

V: TRBV10-3
size: -
D: TRBD2
J: TRBJ2-1
CDR3: CASRLADSNEQFF
DNA: TGTGCCTCCCGACTAGCAGATAGCAATGAGCAGTTCTTC

V: TRBV14
size: -
D: -
J: TRBJ1-1
CDR3: CASSLIGVGTEAFF
DNA: TGTGCCAGCAGTTTGATAGGGGTAGGGACTGAAGCTTTCTTT

V: TRBV6-5
size: -
D: -
J: TRBJ1-4
CDR3: CASSPPPRVREKLFF
DNA: TGTGCCAGCAGTCCCCCCCCGAGGGTGCGTGAAAAACTGTTTTTT

V: TRBV19
size: -
D: -
J: TRBJ2-2
CDR3: CASRLGAVYGGELFF
DNA: TGTGCCAGTAGATTGGGGGCAGTGTACGGCGGGGAGCTGTTTTTT

V: TRBV12-3/TRBV12-4
size: -
D: -
J: TRBJ1-2
CDR3: CASGDYGYTF
DNA: TGTGCCAGCGGGGACTATGGCTACACCTTC

V: TRBV13
size: -
D: TRBD1
J: TRBJ1-2
CDR3: CASSLAAFTGGGYTF
DNA: TGTGCCAGCAGCTTAGCCGCATTCACAGGGGGGGGCTACACCTTC